Each of the 22 T cell receptor beta chains below was sequenced from the same sample in a study of graft-versus-host responses after intestinal transplantation. Profiled with immunoSEQ multiplex PCR; TCRdb holds only in-frame clones, not every one. This table has 99,000 or so clones, about 82% appearing once. Sequencing used PBMCs, obtained 255 days after intestinal transplant. The receptors originated from a human patient who received an intestinal transplant, so some T cells may come from the graft donor.

V usage is TRBV28 and J usage is TRBJ1-4; TRBD1 agrees at 11 bases. The CDR3 extends over 15 amino acids. V shed 2 bases and J 5 bases; nucleotides not matched to a gene: 1. Germline V gives CDR1 MDHEN, CDR2 SYDVKM. The CDR3 coding sequence is TGTGCCAGCAGTTTAGGGGACAGGGGGAATGAAAAACTGTTTTTT. Encoded protein: CASSLGDRGNEKLFF.

This clone was found once. V usage is TRBV10-1 and J usage is TRBJ1-5; D perhaps matches TRBD1 (6 bases). Germline V lookup: CDR1 WNHNN, CDR2 SYGVQD (reference sequence). The V gene lost 10 bases and the J gene lost 0 bases, with 28 bases spanning the gap. The CDR3 runs to 19 residues. CDR3 DNA sequence: TGCGCCAACCAATACAGGGACAAAAGCTCTGGTCATAGCAATCAGCCCCAGCATTTT. Its translation is CANQYRDKSSGHSNQPQHF.

This clone was found once. The rearrangement links TRBV6-5 to TRBJ1-5; D is ambiguous. This CDR3 is built from 13 residues. V was cut by 2 bases and J by 3 bases, with 5 bases left in between. Germline values: CDR1 MNHEY, CDR2 SVGAGI. DNA for the CDR3: TGTGCCAGCAGTTACGGGATCAATCAGCCCCAGCATTTT. Protein product: CASSYGINQPQHF.

The chain combines TRBV28 with TRBJ2-2; 8 bases map to TRBD2. The CDR3 is 15 amino acids. The trim removed 2 bases at V and 3 bases at J, leaving 2 bases unmatched. The V gene's germline CDR1 is MDHEN and CDR2 SYDVKM. Here the CDR3 DNA reads TGTGCCAGCAGTTTAAGCGGGGGTTACACCGGGGAGCTGTTTTTT. This sequence encodes CASSLSGGYTGELFF.

V usage is TRBV28 and J usage is TRBJ1-4; 9 bases align to TRBD1. The CDR3 runs 15 residues. Germline-derived CDR1 and CDR2 are MDHEN and SYDVKM. J gave up 7 bases and V 4 bases, and 7 bases lay outside the gene matches. CDR3: CASSSPGTGREKLFF. CDR3 DNA: TGTGCCAGCAGTTCTCCCGGGACAGGGCGTGAAAAACTGTTTTTT.

The rearrangement uses TRBV6-1 and TRBJ1-1, with TRBD1 as a possible D gene (5 bases). The CDR3 loop spans 13 amino acids. The germline V gene has CDR1 MNHNS and CDR2 SASEGT. With 10 bases removed from V and 4 bases from J, the gap between germline ends came to 16 bases. The CDR3 coding sequence is TGTGCCATCTCCGGGACTCTCGTCACTGAAGCTTTCTTT. It translates to CAISGTLVTEAFF.

The chain links TRBV5-4 to TRBJ1-1; D unclear. Per the germline V gene, CDR1 is SGHNT and CDR2 is YYREEE (reference sequence). The CDR3 spans 11 residues. Trimming left V 2 bases short and J 8 bases short, with 7 bases between. This CDR3 is CASSFLSEAFF. In DNA, the CDR3 is TGTGCCAGCAGCTTTCTTTCGGAAGCTTTCTTT. Using reference TRBV5-4 and TRBJ1-1 for the parts outside the CDR3, the full variable domain is ETGVTQSPTHLIKTRGQQVTLRCSSQSGHNTVSWYQQALGQGPQFIFQYYREEENGRGNFPPRFSGLQFPNYSSELNVNALELDDSALYLCASSFLSEAFFGQGTRLTVV.

The chain joins TRBV15 to TRBJ2-7; TRBD1 or TRBD2 may be the D gene (5 bases each). V lost 0 bases and J 0 bases, leaving 9 bases between the germline ends. CDR1 is LNHNV and CDR2 is YYDKDF in the germline V gene (reference sequence). The CDR3 length is 15 residues. The CDR3 DNA follows: TGTGCCACCAGCAGAGACAGGGACCCCTCCTACGAGCAGTACTTC. This encodes CATSRDRDPSYEQYF.

The gene calls are TRBV6-5 and TRBJ2-7; D remains ambiguous. V lost 3 bases to trimming and J lost 2 bases, with 11 bases between them. CDR3 length equals 14 residues. Germline V gene lookup returns CDR1 MNHEY and CDR2 SVGAGI. In DNA form, the CDR3 reads TGTGCCAGCAGTTATGCGGACGGAGCCTACGAGCAGTACTTC. Translated: CASSYADGAYEQYF.

CDR3: CASSSGRGNEKLFF. CDR3 DNA: TGTGCCAGCAGTTCGGGACGGGGAAATGAAAAACTGTTTTTT. The chain joins TRBV6-6 to TRBJ1-4; D perhaps matches TRBD1 (5 bases). V dropped 4 bases and J dropped 5 bases, with 11 bases sitting between them. The CDR3 covers 14 residues. Germline assignment: CDR1 MNHNY and CDR2 SVGAGI (reference sequence).

V and J are TRBV6-1 and TRBJ2-1; no reliable D call. The germline CDR1 and CDR2 sequences are MNHNS and SASEGT. Trimming shortened V by 1 base and J by 0 bases, and 7 bases separated the two germline ends. The CDR3 consists of 15 residues. CDR3 sequence reads: CASSEVRSSYNEQFF. The CDR3, as DNA: TGTGCCAGCAGTGAAGTGCGGAGCTCCTACAATGAGCAGTTCTTC.

The chain has TRBV29-1 and TRBJ1-2; a weak D match, TRBD1 (5 bases). Germline V gene lookup returns CDR1 SQVTM and CDR2 ANQGSEA. Trimming shortened V by 2 bases and J by 0 bases, and 10 bases separated the two germline ends. The CDR3 runs 14 residues. The CDR3 DNA reads as TGCAGCGTTGAACAGCAGGGAGCTAACTATGGCTACACCTTC. Residues: CSVEQQGANYGYTF.

This clone has only a few counts. The chain couples TRBV9 to TRBJ2-7; 9 nucleotides align to TRBD2. The CDR3 is 13 amino acids. Trimming removed 0 bases from V and 7 bases from J; junction bases left unmatched: 2. Germline V gene sequence: CDR1 SGDLS, CDR2 YYNGEE. CDR3 nucleotide sequence: TGTGCCAGCAGCGTAGCGGCGGGGGGGGAGCAGTACTTC. It encodes CASSVAAGGEQYF.

This rearrangement joins TRBV10-3 to TRBJ1-2; unclear D gene. In germline, CDR1 is ENHRY, CDR2 SYGVKD. Deletions cut 2 bases from V and 4 bases from J, with 5 bases between. This CDR3 has 12 amino acids. The CDR3 protein is CAISENPYGYTF. The CDR3 DNA is TGTGCCATCAGTGAGAATCCCTATGGCTACACCTTC.

The genes are TRBV15 and TRBJ2-1; D unresolved. The germline CDR1 and CDR2 sequences are LNHNV and YYDKDF (reference sequence). V lost 1 base to trimming and J lost 12 bases, with 7 bases between them. CDR3 length equals 11 residues. The CDR3 loop reads CATSRGPRQFF. The CDR3 coding sequence is TGTGCCACCAGCAGAGGGCCCAGGCAGTTCTTC.

The chain joins TRBV18 to TRBJ1-1; TRBD1 matches at 12 bases. This CDR3 region has 16 residues. Germline values: CDR1 KGHSH, CDR2 LQKENI. The junction had 10 bases not matched to a gene; V was cut back by 6 bases and J by 5 bases. CDR3 nucleotides: TGTGCCAGCTCCCCCGGGACAGGGGGCGTATGGACTGAAGCTTTCTTT. Amino acids: CASSPGTGGVWTEAFF.

The genes are TRBV4-1 and TRBJ2-3, with D maybe TRBD2 (5 bases). The CDR3 runs 12 residues. Germline CDR1 is MGHRA and CDR2 is YSYEKL. V lost 1 base to trimming and J lost 6 bases, with 5 bases between them. CDR3 residues: CASSQGGDTQYF. The DNA of the CDR3 is TGCGCCAGCAGCCAAGGCGGGGATACGCAGTATTTT.

The gene calls are TRBV6-5 and TRBJ1-2; D is ambiguous. V was shortened by 4 bases and J by 2 bases, with 8 bases between the two germline ends. This CDR3 contains 13 residues. In germline, CDR1 is MNHEY, CDR2 SVGAGI. The CDR3 spells CASSSDRNYGYTF. The CDR3 DNA follows: TGTGCCAGCAGTTCGGATAGGAACTATGGCTACACCTTC.

The chain combines TRBV10-2 with TRBJ1-1; D is unclear. CDR3 length equals 14 residues. Per germline, CDR1 WSHSY and CDR2 SAAADI. The V gene lost 6 bases and the J gene lost 0 bases, with 11 bases spanning the gap. As DNA, the CDR3 is TGCGCCAGCAGGGCAGCTAGCATGAACACTGAAGCTTTCTTT. As protein: CASRAASMNTEAFF.

This clone came up once. The chain combines TRBV9 with TRBJ1-2; D unresolved. The CDR3 is 16 residues long. Germline V gene sequence: CDR1 SGDLS, CDR2 YYNGEE. The V end was cut by 0 bases, the J end by 4 bases, with 16 bases between. The CDR3 region is CASSVEPNGPGYGYTF. The CDR3 DNA is TGTGCCAGCAGCGTAGAGCCCAACGGGCCAGGCTATGGCTACACCTTC. The whole variable domain, remainder taken from reference TRBV9 and TRBJ1-2, is DSGVTQTPKHLITATGQRVTLRCSPRSGDLSVYWYQQSLDQGLQFLIQYYNGEERAKGNILERFSAQQFPDLHSELNLSSLELGDSALYFCASSVEPNGPGYGYTFGSGTRLTVV.

The V gene is TRBV6-1, the J gene TRBJ2-1; no clear D. The CDR3 covers 15 residues. Germline lookup yields CDR1 MNHNS and CDR2 SASEGT. Trimming shortened V by 3 bases and J by 1 base, and 10 bases separated the two germline ends. The CDR3 DNA reads TGTGCCAGCAGTGATGATTTAAATTCCTACAATGAGCAGTTCTTC. Its protein is CASSDDLNSYNEQFF.

This clone has just one count. The rearrangement uses TRBV5-4 and TRBJ1-5; D not resolved. Germline V gene lookup returns CDR1 SGHNT and CDR2 YYREEE (reference sequence). The CDR3 is 15 amino acids. Trimming removed 4 bases at V and 4 bases at J, with 15 bases between. The CDR3 bases are TGTGCCAGCAGCCCAAGAGGAGGGTTGAATCAGCCCCAGCATTTT. Its translation: CASSPRGGLNQPQHF. The entire variable domain, with the rest obtained from reference TRBV5-4 and TRBJ1-5, is as follows: ETGVTQSPTHLIKTRGQQVTLRCSSQSGHNTVSWYQQALGQGPQFIFQYYREEENGRGNFPPRFSGLQFPNYSSELNVNALELDDSALYLCASSPRGGLNQPQHFGDGTRLSIL.